This TCR beta chain was obtained from a study of Graves' ophthalmopathy and Graves' hyperthyroidism. Overall study findings and caveats: Most thyroid clonotypes expanded beyond 0.001 frequency were also found in blood.

The sample holds many counts of this clonotype. Its specificity is unknown. RNA transcripts served as template for amplifying TCR beta CDR3 sequences. First-round RT-PCR employed HTBI primers, with a second-round multiplex PCR after it. TCRdb processed the multiplex PCR reads anew with MiXCR; each CDR3 protein has one entry. Of a few hundred thousand distinct CDR3 sequences listed, about a sixth are singletons. The CDR3 length is 14 residues. The V end lost 5 bases, the J end lost 5 bases, and 15 bases lay between the germline ends. Germline CDR1 and CDR2: MNHNS and SASEGT. V and J are TRBV6-1 and TRBJ1-1; a possible D gene is TRBD1 (6 bases). The TCR sequence derives from an adult woman with stable Graves' hyperthyroidism. The sample was peripheral blood. CDR3: CASSPTQGRTEAFF. CDR3 bases: TGTGCCAGCAGTCCGACGCAGGGGCGAACTGAAGCTTTCTTT.